These T cell receptor beta chains were read from a single sample in a study of T cells in localized non-small cell lung cancer. Sequencing was performed with immunoSEQ multiplex PCR; in TCRdb, only in-frame clones are kept and a portion is missing. The table lists approximately 20,000 clones, roughly 80% of them singletons. This specimen was peripheral blood, taken before any cancer treatment. Source of these receptors: a man aged 40-75 years with stage I lung adenocarcinoma. Both conserved end residues are part of each CDR3. D genes are given only for firm matches. Clone size appears in some rows only: once, few, many, or a class for an expanded clone.

J: TRBJ2-7; size: NA; V: TRBV5-1; D: NA; CDR3: CASSYQFPTYEQYF; DNA: TGCGCCAGCAGCTACCAATTTCCTACCTACGAGCAGTACTTC
J: TRBJ2-7; size: NA; V: TRBV7-9; D: NA; CDR3: CASSFTLFEQYF; DNA: TGTGCCAGCAGCTTCACGCTCTTCGAGCAGTACTTC
J: TRBJ2-1; size: NA; V: TRBV6-5; D: TRBD1; CDR3: CASSYGTGGYNEQFF; DNA: TGTGCCAGCAGTTACGGGACAGGGGGCTACAATGAGCAGTTCTTC
J: TRBJ2-2; size: once; V: TRBV13; D: NA; CDR3: CATPRRESNTGELFF; DNA: TGTGCCACCCCCCGTCGGGAATCGAACACCGGGGAGCTGTTTTTT
J: TRBJ1-5; size: NA; V: TRBV4-1; D: TRBD1; CDR3: CASSPDRNNQPQHF; DNA: TGCGCCAGCAGCCCGGACAGGAACAATCAGCCCCAGCATTTT
J: TRBJ2-1; size: medium-sized; V: TRBV19; D: NA; CDR3: CASRRLGGRGEQFF; DNA: TGTGCCAGTAGGAGACTAGGAGGACGGGGTGAGCAGTTCTTC
J: TRBJ1-1; size: NA; V: TRBV27; D: TRBD1; CDR3: CASSSRLGQAVNTEAFF; DNA: TGTGCCAGCAGTTCACGCCTGGGACAGGCTGTGAACACTGAAGCTTTCTTT
J: TRBJ2-5; size: NA; V: TRBV5-3; D: TRBD1; CDR3: CARRIQGAGETQYF; DNA: TGTGCCAGACGTATACAGGGGGCCGGGGAGACCCAGTACTTC
J: TRBJ2-7; size: NA; V: TRBV6-1; D: NA; CDR3: CASTLTLVDEQYF; DNA: TGTGCCAGCACCCTCACCCTAGTTGACGAGCAGTACTTC
J: TRBJ2-1; size: NA; V: TRBV19; D: TRBD2; CDR3: CATRTSGGRYNEQFF; DNA: TGTGCCACTAGGACTAGCGGGGGGCGTTACAATGAGCAGTTCTTC
J: TRBJ2-3; size: NA; V: TRBV5-1; D: NA; CDR3: CASSLALTITDTQYF; DNA: TGCGCCAGCAGCTTGGCCTTGACGATCACAGATACGCAGTATTTT
J: TRBJ2-7; size: NA; V: TRBV4-2; D: NA; CDR3: CASSQVEGGESSEQYF; DNA: TGTGCCAGCAGCCAAGTAGAAGGGGGGGAGTCAAGCGAGCAGTACTTC
J: TRBJ2-3; size: NA; V: TRBV6-1; D: NA; CDR3: CASSVLTAHGGTDTQYF; DNA: TGTGCCAGCAGTGTCCTGACGGCCCACGGTGGCACAGATACGCAGTATTTT
J: TRBJ1-5; size: NA; V: TRBV4-3; D: NA; CDR3: CASSQDGHQPQHF; DNA: TGCGCCAGCAGCCAAGACGGGCATCAGCCCCAGCATTTT
J: TRBJ2-4; size: NA; V: TRBV7-2; D: NA; CDR3: CASSPQGSGGIQYF; DNA: TGTGCCAGCAGCCCCCAGGGGTCGGGGGGCATTCAGTACTTC
J: TRBJ1-5; size: NA; V: TRBV6-1; D: TRBD1; CDR3: CASTPGTGNQPQHF; DNA: TGTGCCAGCACCCCCGGGACAGGGAACCAGCCCCAGCATTTT
J: TRBJ2-1; size: NA; V: TRBV30; D: NA; CDR3: CAWRLRFRGRSNEQFF; DNA: TGTGCCTGGAGGCTAAGGTTCCGGGGGCGCAGCAATGAGCAGTTCTTC
J: TRBJ1-2; size: NA; V: TRBV6-1; D: NA; CDR3: CASSDGRIYGYTF; DNA: TGTGCCAGCAGTGATGGCAGGATCTATGGCTACACCTTC
J: TRBJ2-2; size: few; V: TRBV7-3; D: TRBD1; CDR3: CASSLTSPDRVGELFF; DNA: TGTGCCAGCAGCTTAACCTCGCCCGACAGGGTAGGGGAGCTGTTTTTT
J: TRBJ2-1; size: NA; V: TRBV11-2; D: NA; CDR3: CASSLGPSYNEQFF; DNA: TGTGCCAGCAGCTTAGGGCCGTCCTACAATGAGCAGTTCTTC
J: TRBJ1-4; size: once; V: TRBV6-5; D: NA; CDR3: CASSYSRQGNEKLFF; DNA: TGTGCCAGCAGTTACTCGAGGCAGGGTAATGAAAAACTGTTTTTT
J: TRBJ2-1; size: NA; V: TRBV11-2; D: NA; CDR3: CASSPDALVLAYNEQFF; DNA: TGTGCCAGCAGCCCCGATGCCCTAGTGTTGGCCTACAATGAGCAGTTCTTC
J: TRBJ2-3; size: NA; V: TRBV7-9; D: NA; CDR3: CASSPIRPSSTDTQYF; DNA: TGTGCCAGCAGCCCTATAAGGCCGAGTAGCACAGATACGCAGTATTTT
J: TRBJ1-2; size: NA; V: TRBV19; D: TRBD1; CDR3: CASSIPAGQGSTNYGYTF; DNA: TGTGCCAGTAGTATCCCGGCTGGACAGGGGTCGACTAACTATGGCTACACCTTC
J: TRBJ2-2; size: NA; V: TRBV10-1; D: NA; CDR3: CASSDTGNTGELFF; DNA: TGCGCCAGCAGTGATACAGGAAACACCGGGGAGCTGTTTTTT
J: TRBJ1-3; size: NA; V: TRBV6-9; D: NA; CDR3: CASSYRGKGPSGNTIYF; DNA: TGTGCCAGCAGTTACAGGGGAAAGGGGCCCTCTGGAAACACCATATATTTT
J: TRBJ2-1; size: NA; V: TRBV5-4; D: NA; CDR3: CASSLGGASSYNEQFF; DNA: TGTGCCAGCAGCTTGGGAGGGGCCTCCTCCTACAATGAGCAGTTCTTC
J: TRBJ1-2; size: NA; V: TRBV2; D: NA; CDR3: CASSEEVVYYGYTF; DNA: TGTGCCAGCAGTGAGGAGGTGGTTTACTATGGCTACACCTTC
J: TRBJ2-3; size: NA; V: TRBV4-2; D: NA; CDR3: CASSRILASTDTQYF; DNA: TGTGCCAGCAGCCGTATACTAGCTAGCACAGATACGCAGTATTTT
J: TRBJ2-2; size: NA; V: TRBV7-6; D: NA; CDR3: CASSLFGGSTGELFF; DNA: TGTGCCAGCAGCTTATTCGGGGGTTCTACCGGGGAGCTGTTTTTT
J: TRBJ2-1; size: NA; V: TRBV7-3; D: TRBD2; CDR3: CASSSLPGLAGKNEQFF; DNA: TGTGCCAGCAGCTCGCTACCGGGACTAGCGGGAAAAAATGAGCAGTTCTTC
J: TRBJ2-7; size: NA; V: TRBV7-8; D: TRBD2; CDR3: CASSFAGGASYEQYF; DNA: TGTGCCAGCAGCTTCGCGGGGGGGGCCTCCTACGAGCAGTACTTC
J: TRBJ1-1; size: NA; V: TRBV5-1; D: NA; CDR3: CASSLQDLGTEAFF; DNA: TGCGCCAGCAGCTTACAGGACCTTGGCACTGAAGCTTTCTTT
J: TRBJ2-7; size: NA; V: TRBV7-8; D: TRBD2; CDR3: CASSLALSAGGNSYEQYF; DNA: TGTGCCAGCAGCTTAGCGCTATCGGCGGGGGGGAATTCCTACGAGCAGTACTTC
J: TRBJ2-1; size: NA; V: TRBV6-5; D: NA; CDR3: CAIRGRLYNEQFF; DNA: TGTGCCATCCGAGGCCGGCTTTACAATGAGCAGTTCTTC
J: TRBJ2-3; size: NA; V: TRBV7-6; D: NA; CDR3: CASSLDFTDTQYF; DNA: TGTGCCAGCAGCTTGGACTTCACAGATACGCAGTATTTT
J: TRBJ1-2; size: NA; V: TRBV19; D: NA; CDR3: CASSISRARDGYGYTF; DNA: TGTGCCAGTAGTATTAGTAGGGCCCGGGACGGCTATGGCTACACCTTC
J: TRBJ2-7; size: NA; V: TRBV6-5; D: TRBD1; CDR3: CASSPDRESVYEQYF; DNA: TGTGCCAGCAGTCCAGACAGGGAGTCCGTATACGAGCAGTACTTC
J: TRBJ2-2; size: once; V: TRBV9; D: NA; CDR3: CASSVVLSAGELFF; DNA: TGTGCCAGCAGCGTAGTACTAAGCGCCGGGGAGCTGTTTTTT
J: TRBJ1-1; size: few; V: TRBV7-2; D: NA; CDR3: CASSTPLWHTEAFF; DNA: TGTGCCAGCAGCACCCCCCTATGGCACACTGAAGCTTTCTTT
J: TRBJ1-6; size: NA; V: TRBV9; D: TRBD1; CDR3: CASSGTGTNSPLHF; DNA: TGTGCCAGCAGCGGGACAGGGACCAATTCACCCCTCCACTTT
J: TRBJ2-2; size: NA; V: TRBV13; D: NA; CDR3: CASSFLTTNTGELFF; DNA: TGTGCCAGCAGCTTCCTGACAACGAACACCGGGGAGCTGTTTTTT
J: TRBJ2-2; size: NA; V: TRBV7-6; D: TRBD1; CDR3: CASSLGDRGRNGELFF; DNA: TGTGCCAGCAGCTTAGGGGACAGGGGGCGGAACGGGGAGCTGTTTTTT
J: TRBJ2-7; size: NA; V: TRBV5-1; D: TRBD1; CDR3: CASSLGDSIEQYF; DNA: TGCGCCAGCAGCTTGGGGGACAGCATCGAGCAGTACTTC
J: TRBJ1-3; size: NA; V: TRBV30; D: NA; CDR3: CAWSGFDTIYF; DNA: TGTGCCTGGAGCGGTTTCGACACCATATATTTT
J: TRBJ2-5; size: NA; V: TRBV2; D: NA; CDR3: CASGEPLGVETQYF; DNA: TGTGCCAGCGGGGAACCTCTGGGTGTAGAGACCCAGTACTTC
J: TRBJ2-7; size: NA; V: TRBV30; D: TRBD1; CDR3: CAWTDTGGADEQYF; DNA: TGTGCCTGGACCGATACAGGGGGCGCGGACGAGCAGTACTTC
J: TRBJ1-1; size: NA; V: TRBV4-2; D: TRBD1; CDR3: CASSQGLTGFTEAFF; DNA: TGTGCCAGCAGCCAAGGTCTGACAGGGTTCACTGAAGCTTTCTTT
J: TRBJ2-7; size: NA; V: TRBV7-2; D: NA; CDR3: CASSLMYEQYF; DNA: TGTGCCAGCAGCTTAATGTACGAGCAGTACTTC
J: TRBJ2-3; size: NA; V: TRBV28; D: TRBD2; CDR3: CASTAIAGLTDTQYF; DNA: TGTGCCAGCACCGCGATAGCGGGGCTCACAGATACGCAGTATTTT
J: TRBJ2-7; size: NA; V: TRBV6-1; D: TRBD1; CDR3: CASNFGQGSYEQYF; DNA: TGTGCCAGCAACTTCGGACAGGGGTCGTACGAGCAGTACTTC
J: TRBJ1-4; size: NA; V: TRBV18; D: NA; CDR3: CASSPPGHPTNEKLFF; DNA: TGTGCCAGCTCACCACCGGGACACCCAACTAATGAAAAACTGTTTTTT
J: TRBJ2-1; size: NA; V: TRBV6-5; D: TRBD2; CDR3: CASSSLSGGYYNEQFF; DNA: TGTGCCAGCAGTTCCCTTAGCGGGGGGTATTACAATGAGCAGTTCTTC
J: TRBJ2-3; size: few; V: TRBV2; D: TRBD2; CDR3: CASSEGTSGRGTDTQYF; DNA: TGTGCCAGCAGTGAGGGGACTAGCGGGAGGGGTACAGATACGCAGTATTTT
J: TRBJ2-3; size: NA; V: TRBV7-6; D: TRBD1; CDR3: CASSSTGSGTDTQYF; DNA: TGTGCCAGCAGCTCGACAGGGAGTGGCACAGATACGCAGTATTTT